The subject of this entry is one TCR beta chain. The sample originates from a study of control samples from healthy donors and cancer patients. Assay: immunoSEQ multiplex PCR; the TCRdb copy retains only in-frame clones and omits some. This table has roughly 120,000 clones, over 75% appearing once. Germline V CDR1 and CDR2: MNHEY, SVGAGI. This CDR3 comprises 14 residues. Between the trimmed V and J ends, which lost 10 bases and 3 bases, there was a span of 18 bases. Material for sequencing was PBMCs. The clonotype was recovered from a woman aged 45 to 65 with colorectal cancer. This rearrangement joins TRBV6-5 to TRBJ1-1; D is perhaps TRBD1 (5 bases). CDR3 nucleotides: TGTGCCATCAGAGGAGGGGTCGGGTACACTGAAGCTTTCTTT. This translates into CAIRGGVGYTEAFF.